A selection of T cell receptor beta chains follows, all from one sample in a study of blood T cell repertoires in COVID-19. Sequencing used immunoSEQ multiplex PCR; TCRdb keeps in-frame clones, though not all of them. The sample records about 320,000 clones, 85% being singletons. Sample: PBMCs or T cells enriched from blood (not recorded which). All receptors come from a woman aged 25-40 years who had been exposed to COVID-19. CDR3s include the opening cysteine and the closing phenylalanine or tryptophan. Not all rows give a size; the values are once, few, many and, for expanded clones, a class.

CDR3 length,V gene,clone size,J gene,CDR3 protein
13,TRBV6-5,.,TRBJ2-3,CASRVPGSGAQYF
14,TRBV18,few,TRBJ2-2,CASSQGLNTGELFF
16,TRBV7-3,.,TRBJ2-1,CASSLRREGKVYEQFF
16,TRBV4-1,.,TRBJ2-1,CASSEGLAGRYNEQFF
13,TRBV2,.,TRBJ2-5,CASSVRGEETQYF
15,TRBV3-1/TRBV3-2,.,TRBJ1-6,CASSQSGLYNSPLHF
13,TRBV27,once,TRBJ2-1,CASSPRTGGEQFF
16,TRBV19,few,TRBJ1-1,CASSIARTVRNTEAFF
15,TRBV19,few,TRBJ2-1,CATEETGEVYNEQFF
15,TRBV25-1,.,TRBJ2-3,CASSASGRGTDTQYF
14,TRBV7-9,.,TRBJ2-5,CASSHIAGGETQYF
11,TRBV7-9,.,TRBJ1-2,CASTMGQGNTF
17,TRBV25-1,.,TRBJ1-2,CASSELNHGQGGSGYTF
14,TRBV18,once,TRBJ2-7,CASSQDKLPYEQYF
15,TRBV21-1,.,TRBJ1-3,CASSKRGHADYTIYF
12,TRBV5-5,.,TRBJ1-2,CASSQGFYGYTF
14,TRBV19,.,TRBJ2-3,CASSIGLRTDTQYF
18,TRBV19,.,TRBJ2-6,CASSIGNSGGAGANVLTF
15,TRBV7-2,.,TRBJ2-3,CASSLLAGYTDTQYF
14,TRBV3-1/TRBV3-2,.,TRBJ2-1,CASSPGDRGSGQFF
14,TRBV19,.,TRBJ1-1,CASKDPGMYTEAFF
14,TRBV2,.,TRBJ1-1,CASSEVRGRTEAFF
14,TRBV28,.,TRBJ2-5,CASEKQGYQETQYF
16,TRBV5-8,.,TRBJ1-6,CASSLDRGSYNSPLHF
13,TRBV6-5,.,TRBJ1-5,CASSYGANGPQHF
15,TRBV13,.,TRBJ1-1,CASSLARTGGTEAFF
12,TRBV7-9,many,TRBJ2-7,CASSLAESSVYF
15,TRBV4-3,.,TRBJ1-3,CASSQAGGSGNTIYF
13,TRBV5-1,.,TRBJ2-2,CASSLVTSVELFF
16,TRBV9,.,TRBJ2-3,CASSAGTGSSTDTQYF
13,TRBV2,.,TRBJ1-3,CASSRTGGNTIYF
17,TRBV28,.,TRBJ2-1,CASSFGLAGRSDNEQFF
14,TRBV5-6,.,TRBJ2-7,CASSFRDKFGEQYF
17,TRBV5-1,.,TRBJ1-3,CASSHSTEGLGGNTIYF
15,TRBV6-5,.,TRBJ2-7,CASSYSASGLLEQYF
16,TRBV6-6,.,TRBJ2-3,CASSYLRGASTDTQYF
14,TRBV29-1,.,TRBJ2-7,CSVAGGQGGYEQYF
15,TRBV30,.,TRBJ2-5,CAWVNGQGALETQYF